This entry lists 6 T cell receptor beta chains sequenced from one sample in a study of cytomegalovirus exposure and HLA in healthy donors. Clones were read by immunoSEQ multiplex PCR, and TCRdb kept only the in-frame ones, dropping some. The data hold 170,000 or so clones, with around 81% observed a single time. Sequenced input: PBMCs. The source is a woman in her late teens or twenties in good health and CMV-seropositive.

In this sample, this clone turned up once. The chain uses TRBV2 and TRBJ1-2; a weak D match, TRBD1 (6 bases). CDR1 and CDR2 from the germline V gene are SNHLY and FYNNEI. This CDR3 has 16 residues. V lost 4 bases, J lost 0 bases, and 15 bases lay in between. The DNA for the CDR3 is TGTGCCAGCAGTGCGGTCGGGGGGCCGGCTAACTATGGCTACACCTTC. Translated, it gives CASSAVGGPANYGYTF.

This clone was recorded once. The chain uses TRBV15 and TRBJ2-7; TRBD2 might be the D (6 bases). Trimming removed 0 bases from V and 3 bases from J, with 12 bases in between. This CDR3 is 15 amino acids long. The V gene's germline CDR1 is LNHNV and CDR2 YYDKDF (reference sequence). The CDR3 sequence: CATSRDRGASYEQYF. The CDR3 DNA reads TGTGCCACCAGCAGAGATCGCGGGGCAAGCTACGAGCAGTACTTC. Together with reference TRBV15 and TRBJ2-7, the CDR3 gives the full variable domain: DAMVIQNPRYQVTQFGKPVTLSCSQTLNHNVMYWYQQKSSQAPKLLFHYYDKDFNNEADTPDNFQSRRPNTSFCFLDIRSPGLGDTAMYLCATSRDRGASYEQYFGPGTRLTVT.

The chain uses TRBV6-1 and TRBJ2-7; D possibly corresponds to TRBD2 (7 bases). V dropped 7 bases and J dropped 5 bases, with 15 bases sitting between them. Germline V lookup: CDR1 MNHNS, CDR2 SASEGT. The CDR3 length is 13 residues. The CDR3 coding sequence is TGTGCCAGCACCCGGGGGGCAGCGCACGAGCAGTACTTC. This codes for CASTRGAAHEQYF.

The J gene is TRBJ2-6, the V gene TRBV11-3; the match to TRBD1 covers 7 bases. The J segment lost 0 bases and the V segment lost 6 bases, leaving 2 bases of the junction unmatched. Per germline, CDR1 SGHNT and CDR2 YENEEA. The CDR3 has 15 residues. The CDR3 is CASSPGGSGANVLTF. CDR3 nucleotides: TGTGCCAGCAGTCCAGGGGGCTCTGGGGCCAACGTCCTGACTTTC.

The chain uses TRBV5-1 and TRBJ1-1; 9 bases match TRBD1. Germline lookup yields CDR1 SGHRS and CDR2 YFSETQ. With 4 bases clipped from V and 5 bases from J, the junction kept 9 bases outside the gene matches. The CDR3 loop spans 15 amino acids. CDR3 DNA: TGCGCCAGCAGCCTATCGGACAGGGGAACTACTGAAGCTTTCTTT. Residues: CASSLSDRGTTEAFF.

This chain connects TRBV4-2 to TRBJ2-7, with D tentatively TRBD2 (5 bases). This CDR3 comprises 15 residues. The V gene lost 3 bases and the J gene lost 0 bases, with 12 bases spanning the gap. CDR1 and CDR2 from the germline V gene are LGHNA and YNFKEQ. The CDR3 DNA reads as TGTGCCAGCAGCCAGCGGGTCCTAACCTCCTACGAGCAGTACTTC. Residues: CASSQRVLTSYEQYF.